This paragraph covers one T cell receptor (beta chain) sequence. The antigen is unknown. The sorted-subset replicate PCRs were given about 200 ng DNA, which is approximately 30,000 T cell genomes. Clones were sequenced by immunoSEQ multiplex PCR, and TCRdb holds only the in-frame ones, with some missing. Of about 820,000 clones in the sample, more than 85% were seen once. CD45RO-negative cells were positively selected for CCR7, leaving out terminally differentiated effector memory CD45RA+ cells. This specimen belongs to a study of shared clonotypes between healthy human individuals. Overall study: The study used three CD4 naive, three CD4 memory, two CD8 naive and one CD8 memory plate per donor. Study-wide results and caveats: Sampling was confined to blood; repertoires within tissues likely differ. Naive subsets generally exceeded memory subsets in estimated richness.

Sequenced: naive CD8+ T cells sorted from blood. The TCR originated in a young man in good health.

As DNA, the CDR3 is TGTGCCAGCAACGGACAGGGTGAGGCCGGGGAGCTGTTTTTT. Its translation: CASNGQGEAGELFF. This sequence joins TRBV5-5 and TRBJ2-2; 8 bases line up with TRBD1. CDR1 and CDR2 from the germline V gene are SGHKS and YYEKEE (reference sequence). The CDR3 runs 14 residues. With V trimmed by 6 bases and J by 6 bases, 7 bases remained unmatched.